The clone carrying this T cell receptor beta chain showed up just a few times. The antigen is not known. The TCR beta profiling, which covered VDJ combination and CDR3 sequence, was carried out using genomic DNA as the template. TCRdb re-called the reads with MiXCR, one entry per CDR3 protein. The sample yields tens of thousands of distinct CDR3 sequences, less than 60% seen once. Germline loops: CDR1 GTSNPN, CDR2 SVGIG (reference sequence). The CDR3 extends over 14 amino acids. V gave up 5 bases and J gave up 2 bases; unmatched junction bases: 8. The data were taken from a study of CD8+CD57+ T cells in acquired aplastic anemia. Overall study findings and caveats: Levels of CD8+ Simpson's diversity were not significantly distinct in patients versus controls.

The J gene is TRBJ2-7, the V gene TRBV30, with 8 bases that match TRBD2. The sample taken for sequencing was sorted CD4+, CD8+, or CD8+CD57+ T cells (not recorded which) from PBMCs. The TCR originated in a human donor in good health, serving as a control. In nucleotides, the CDR3 is TGTGCCTGGGGAGTGTTAGCGGGGCCCTACGAGCAGTACTTC. The encoded protein is CAWGVLAGPYEQYF. Full variable domain (outside the CDR3, taken from reference TRBV30 and TRBJ2-7): SQTIHQWPATLVQPVGSPLSLECTVEGTSNPNLYWYRQAAGRGLQLLFYSVGIGQISSEVPQNLSASRPQDRQFILSSKKLLLSDSGFYLCAWGVLAGPYEQYFGPGTRLTVT.